This note documents a single T cell receptor beta chain sequence. This entry is derived from a study of CD8+ T cells in alopecia areata. The germline CDR1 and CDR2 sequences are MNHNY and SVGAGI (reference sequence). With V trimmed by 6 bases and J by 4 bases, 5 bases remained unmatched. CDR3 size: 14 residues. RNA was extracted and reverse transcribed into cDNA as the sequencing template. The repertoire was sequenced with immunoSEQ multiplex PCR; TCRdb's copy has only in-frame clones and lacks some. Of 130,000 to 150,000 clones listed, more than 55% were seen once; the top ten hold 36%. The chain couples TRBV6-6 to TRBJ1-5, with 8 bases aligning to TRBD1. The TCR originated in a human donor in good health. What was sequenced was CD8+ T cells sorted from blood. The CDR3 DNA sequence: TGTGCCAGCAGAAACAGGGGGGTGAATCAGCCCCAGCATTTT. Translated: CASRNRGVNQPQHF.